This T cell receptor beta chain comes out of a study of blood T cell repertoires in COVID-19 (dated by TCRdb to about 2020). Turning to the overall study: Samples from collaborators originated in the United States, Italy and Spain and spanned both the acute and convalescent phases of COVID-19. The material from the prospective study consisted of cDNA or gDNA derived from T cells, B-cell-depleted T cells, or PBMCs. The dataset comprised deeply sampled blood TCRbeta repertoires from subjects exposed to, actively infected with, or recovered from COVID-19. The repertoires were made available in a free public database intended to serve as a resource for research on the immune response to SARS-CoV-2. Samples came from the ongoing ImmuneRACE study (first 160 participants) plus 1,254 subjects from 6 global collaborators. Sample metadata almost always included a de-identified subject ID, COVID-19 status, age in years and sex. Where available, HLA class I and class II types were obtained from metadata supplied by the sample provider rather than from assay-based typing. General findings and caveats noted by the study authors: The quantity of clinical and demographic metadata differed by source and by participant and was supplied without curation.

TCRbeta CDR3 regions were amplified from genomic DNA by means of the immunoSEQ Assay, a bias-controlled multiplex PCR. The authors processed their data as follows. The number of nucleated cells in each sample was estimated by amplification of reference gene primers within the assay. To quantify the absolute abundance of each unique TCRbeta CDR3 rearrangement, sequence reads were collapsed and filtered. For each sample, productive Simpson clonality was calculated as the square root of Simpson's diversity index over productive rearrangements. TCRdb holds this immuneACCESS table with in-frame rearrangements only. Some clones are missing; in checked studies, unresolved V genes explain under half, and the rest has no known cause. V and J calls and clone size are given by that table; D and trimming were obtained from the DNA. In all, the sample holds about 190,000 clones, and around 89% of those were seen once. Less than 0.7% of the sample rests with the top ten.

Trimmed from V: 6 bases; trimmed from J: 6 bases; junction bases lacking a gene match: 11. The CDR3 runs 16 residues from the cysteine to the phenylalanine. Only CDR3 DNA is held: 48 bases, read in frame from base 1. As encoded in the germline V gene, CDR1 is SNHLY while CDR2 is FYNNEI. Regarding this clone: No cognate antigen has been identified for it. Base qualities were left out, and no much larger clone turns up one base away.

The collaborating institutions used their own protocols to collect whole blood in K2EDTA tubes. Collaborator samples were shipped for TCRbeta analysis as frozen whole blood, isolated PBMCs, or DNA extracted from either sample type. This clonotype originated in a man aged 50-59 years with acute or convalescent COVID-19. Sequences were obtained from peripheral blood. This chain joins TRBV2 to TRBJ1-6; a stretch of 7 junction bases matches TRBD1. In nucleotide form, the sequence is TGTGCCAGCAGCTCACGGAGACAGGGTGTTAATTCACCCCTCCACTTT. Its coded protein is CASSSRRQGVNSPLHF. The CDR3, completed at both ends by the reference TRBV2 and TRBJ1-6 genes, gives the full variable domain EPEVTQTPSHQVTQMGQEVILRCVPISNHLYFYWYRQILGQKVEFLVSFYNNEISEKSEIFDDQFSVERPDGSNFTLKIRSTKLEDSAMYFCASSSRRQGVNSPLHFGNGTRLTVT.